This record concerns one T cell receptor (beta chain) sequence. The antigen remains undetermined. The data were produced by immunoSEQ multiplex PCR, yet TCRdb's version contains in-frame clones alone and is incomplete. This table has about 160,000 clones, 95% to 96% appearing once. This sample is drawn from a study of cytomegalovirus exposure and HLA in healthy donors. Notes on the study in general: It was found in a later analysis that first-cohort TCR clusters tended to co-occur in the 130 or so validation repertoires. It was about 180 TCR beta chains that were listed as cytomegalovirus-associated.

This CDR3 comprises 13 residues. The donors belonged to the roughly 110-subject validation cohort, separate from the roughly 650-subject first cohort. The origin of this receptor is a woman under 30 in good health and CMV-seronegative. Sequenced sample: PBMCs. This chain connects TRBV1 to TRBJ2-1; TRBD2 is the table's D call, not checked against the DNA. TRBV1 is assigned pseudogene status. The CDR3 reads CTSSQDPRNEQFF. CDR3 DNA sequence: TGCACCAGCAGCCAAGATCCGAGGAATGAGCAGTTCTTC.